The clone carrying this TCR beta chain occurred many times. The antigen remains unidentified. This record belongs to a study of T-cell reconstitution after alpha-beta-depleted transplantation in children. Study-wide results and limits: Reportedly, alpha-beta T cells present about two months post-transplant originated from several hundred expanded clones of graft origin. Surviving recipient T cells and thymic progenitors underlay high day-60 TCRbeta diversity in some patients.

The TCRbeta library incorporated unique molecular identifiers. From the PCR reads, TCRdb called clonotypes with MiXCR, one entry per CDR3 protein. The sample consists of around 490,000 distinct CDR3 sequences, 11% of them appearing once. The clonotype was recovered from a female patient aged 2 to 10 who had a stem cell transplant for aplastic anemia, so the T cells may come from the graft donor. The starting material was PBMCs, mostly from graft donor cells, obtained 180 days after TCRalphabeta/CD19-depleted stem cell transplant.

The DNA of the CDR3 is TGTGCCAGCAGCCATGATGTGGGTAGCGGGATCGGGGGAGCCCAGTACTTC. This codes for CASSHDVGSGIGGAQYF. The chain joins TRBV14 to TRBJ2-5, with TRBD2 matching over 8 bases. The CDR3 is 17 amino acids. Per germline, CDR1 SGHDN and CDR2 FVKESK. The V segment lost 3 bases and the J segment 9 bases; nucleotides outside the gene matches: 18.